Below are 17 T cell receptor beta chains sequenced from a single sample in a study of shared T cell receptors in the human thymus. Some clones are missing from TCRdb's copy, which holds only in-frame ones; the method was immunoSEQ multiplex PCR. The sample gives 550,000 to 800,000 clones, approximately 85% of which show up once; 0.0095% to 0.013% is in the top ten. These same records also appear under a second study, on human thymus T cells.

Sequenced: thymocytes. The receptors were sampled from a girl under three years old with a congenital heart defect.

The CDR3 loop reads CASSSRALPGRTEAFF. The CDR3 DNA reads as TGCGCCAGCAGCTCCCGGGCTCTCCCAGGGCGGACTGAAGCTTTCTTT. The rearrangement links TRBV5-1 to TRBJ1-1; perhaps TRBD1 as D (5 bases). The CDR3 contains 16 residues. CDR1 and CDR2 (germline): SGHRS, YFSETQ. Trimming stripped 3 bases from V and 5 bases from J, with 20 bases between.

J is TRBJ2-7 and V is TRBV6-1, with D possibly TRBD2 on 5 matching bases. V was shortened by 1 base and J by 7 bases, with 17 bases between the two germline ends. Looked up from germline, CDR1 is MNHNS and CDR2 is SASEGT. The CDR3 length is 15 residues. CDR3 nucleotide sequence: TGTGCCAGCAGTGAAGTCCCTTTGGTCCCGGGGGAGCAGTACTTC. Its translation: CASSEVPLVPGEQYF.

The table lists this clone with a count of one. The rearrangement links TRBV29-1 to TRBJ1-1, with D possibly TRBD1 on 5 matching bases. V was clipped by 6 bases and J by 3 bases, with 20 bases between them. CDR1 SQVTM and CDR2 ANQGSEA come from the germline V gene. This CDR3 is 15 amino acids long. In DNA, the CDR3 is TGCAGCGTACACACCCGAAGCCAGGGCTACACTGAAGCTTTCTTT. It codes for CSVHTRSQGYTEAFF.

V gene TRBV4-3 combines with J gene TRBJ1-5, with D hard to call. This CDR3 contains 15 residues. V lost 1 base and J 3 bases, leaving 10 bases between the germline ends. Per the germline V gene, CDR1 is LGHNA and CDR2 is YSLEER. The CDR3 region has the DNA TGCGCCAGCAGCCAAGGTTGGTCAGACAATCAGCCCCAGCATTTT. Encoded protein: CASSQGWSDNQPQHF.

This chain links TRBV5-6 with TRBJ1-5, with 7 bases lining up with TRBD1. In germline, CDR1 is SGHDT, CDR2 YYEEEE. The CDR3 covers 14 residues. V shed 0 bases, J shed 5 bases, and the junction held 2 bases outside the gene matches. As DNA, the CDR3 is TGTGCCAGCAGCTTGGGGACAGGTTATCAGCCCCAGCATTTT. Translated: CASSLGTGYQPQHF. The entire variable domain, with the rest obtained from reference TRBV5-6 and TRBJ1-5, is as follows: DAGVTQSPTHLIKTRGQQVTLRCSPKSGHDTVSWYQQALGQGPQFIFQYYEEEERQRGNFPDRFSGHQFPNYSSELNVNALLLGDSALYLCASSLGTGYQPQHFGDGTRLSIL.

The J gene is TRBJ1-3, the V gene TRBV19; D gene ambiguous. Between the trimmed V and J ends, which lost 7 bases and 1 base, there was a span of 11 bases. The CDR3 is 14 amino acids. Germline assignment: CDR1 LNHDA and CDR2 SQIVND (reference sequence). CDR3 nucleotides: TGTGCCAGTAATCACGACTATTCTGGAAACACCATATATTTT. This encodes CASNHDYSGNTIYF. Variable domain in full (rest from reference TRBV19 and TRBJ1-3): DGGITQSPKYLFRKEGQNVTLSCEQNLNHDAMYWYRQDPGQGLRLIYYSQIVNDFQKGDIAEGYSVSREKKESFPLTVTSAQKNPTAFYLCASNHDYSGNTIYFGEGSWLTVV.

This clone was counted a few times. The rearrangement joins TRBV28 to TRBJ2-1, with 10 bases that match TRBD1. J lost 3 bases, V lost 3 bases, and 11 bases had no gene match. This CDR3 has 18 residues. Germline V CDR1 and CDR2: MDHEN, SYDVKM. CDR3 loop: CASSFSRDRGRFYNEQFF. In nucleotides, the CDR3 is TGTGCCAGCAGTTTTTCGCGGGACAGGGGACGATTCTACAATGAGCAGTTCTTC.

The chain is built from TRBV2 and TRBJ2-5; 14 nucleotides match TRBD2. The CDR3 extends over 17 amino acids. The junction had 6 bases not matched to a gene; V was cut back by 6 bases and J by 0 bases. Germline V gene lookup returns CDR1 SNHLY and CDR2 FYNNEI. CDR3: CASSSGTSGGDQETQYF. CDR3 in DNA: TGTGCCAGCAGCTCCGGGACTAGCGGGGGAGACCAAGAGACCCAGTACTTC.

The V gene is TRBV25-1, the J gene TRBJ1-2; TRBD1 might be the D (6 bases). Trimming removed 4 bases at V and 3 bases at J, with 15 bases between. This CDR3 has 15 residues. Germline V gene lookup returns CDR1 MGHDK and CDR2 SYGVNS. In DNA, the CDR3 is TGTGCCAGCAGTGCAGGGGATTTGGAGTACTATGGCTACACCTTC. Its translation is CASSAGDLEYYGYTF.

The rearrangement joins TRBV4-1 to TRBJ1-5; D is possibly TRBD1 (6 bases). The CDR3 consists of 18 residues. Trimming took 1 base from V and 0 from J, leaving 16 bases between them. Germline V gene lookup returns CDR1 MGHRA and CDR2 YSYEKL. CDR3 coding DNA: TGCGCCAGCAGCCAAGGACTCTTAATACAGGGTAGCAATCAGCCCCAGCATTTT. This gives the protein CASSQGLLIQGSNQPQHF.

This sequence joins TRBV7-9 and TRBJ1-1, with D possibly being TRBD1 (6 bases). V was clipped by 8 bases and J by 0 bases, with 16 bases between them. CDR3 size: 15 residues. Looked up from germline, CDR1 is SEHNR and CDR2 is FQNEAQ (reference sequence). CDR3 protein: CASREGGGMNTEAFF. The CDR3 coding sequence is TGTGCCAGCCGAGAAGGGGGGGGGATGAACACTGAAGCTTTCTTT. Combining the CDR3 with reference TRBV7-9 and TRBJ1-1 gives the whole variable domain DTGVSQNPRHKITKRGQNVTFRCDPISEHNRLYWYRQTLGQGPEFLTYFQNEAQLEKSRLLSDRFSAERPKGSFSTLEIQRTEQGDSAMYLCASREGGGMNTEAFFGQGTRLTVV.

This clone was seen only once. The CDR3, as DNA: TGCGCCAGCAGCCAAGGACTCTCCCGGTTACGCTACGAGCAGTACTTC. Its translation: CASSQGLSRLRYEQYF. J is TRBJ2-7 and V is TRBV4-3; D unresolved. The CDR3 consists of 16 residues. Germline lookup yields CDR1 LGHNA and CDR2 YSLEER. With 1 base removed from V and 3 bases from J, the gap between germline ends came to 16 bases.

This clone appeared once. The rearrangement joins TRBV9 to TRBJ2-5; possibly TRBD1 for D (5 bases). Germline V gene lookup returns CDR1 SGDLS and CDR2 YYNGEE. This CDR3 spans 13 amino acids. V was pared by 3 bases and J by 5 bases, with 11 bases between. The CDR3 is CASSEGHHETQYF. For the CDR3, the DNA is TGTGCCAGCAGCGAGGGGCATCACGAGACCCAGTACTTC.

The gene calls are TRBV28 and TRBJ2-1; 8 bases align to TRBD1. The V gene's germline CDR1 is MDHEN and CDR2 SYDVKM. Trimming removed 5 bases from V and 5 bases from J; junction bases left unmatched: 20. The CDR3 has 19 residues. The DNA of the CDR3 is TGTGCCAGCAGTGCACCGCCCGACAGGGGCTCCCAGGGGCACAATGAGCAGTTCTTC. Translating gives CASSAPPDRGSQGHNEQFF.

DNA of the CDR3: TGTGCCAGCGACTTATGGGCTAGCGGCCACCAAGAGACCCAGTACTTC. Translating it yields CASDLWASGHQETQYF. The rearrangement links TRBV7-6 to TRBJ2-5; 7 bases map to TRBD2. J was trimmed by 0 bases and V by 8 bases; bases with no gene match: 12. The CDR3 consists of 16 residues. The V gene's germline CDR1 is SGHVS and CDR2 FNYEAQ.

This chain joins TRBV6-5 and TRBJ2-6; D call uncertain. This CDR3 is built from 15 residues. V was clipped by 6 bases and J by 5 bases, with 14 bases between them. Germline V gene lookup returns CDR1 MNHEY and CDR2 SVGAGI. CDR3 nucleotides: TGTGCCAGCAGCCTCACTCACGCGCGGGCCAACGTCCTGACTTTC. Its translation: CASSLTHARANVLTF.

This chain connects TRBV6-5 to TRBJ1-5, with D possibly matching TRBD1 (5 bases). V was shortened by 6 bases and J by 2 bases, with 8 bases between the two germline ends. CDR1 is MNHEY and CDR2 is SVGAGI in the germline V gene. The CDR3 loop spans 13 amino acids. The CDR3, as DNA: TGTGCCAGCAGATTACAGGGCAATCAGCCCCAGCATTTT. This translates into CASRLQGNQPQHF.